These T cell receptor beta chains were read from a single sample in a study of beta chain features in type 1 diabetes. Data came from immunoSEQ multiplex PCR; TCRdb stores just in-frame clones and leaves some out. The table includes about 150,000 clones, about 9.4% detected once. The sequenced sample consisted of central memory CD4+ T cells from blood. The receptors here all came from a man aged 25 to 45 with type 1 diabetes. The CDR3 runs from the conserved cysteine through the conserved F or W. D genes are given only for firm matches. A clone size is listed for some rows: how often the clone was seen (once, few, many), or a class if it is expanded.

v_call	d_call	clone_size	j_call	cdr3_nt	cdr3_aa
TRBV2	.	.	TRBJ1-1	TGTGCCAGCAGTGAAGTGGGGGCTGCGACTGAAGCTTTCTTT	CASSEVGAATEAFF
TRBV6-6	TRBD1	.	TRBJ2-7	TGTGCCAGCACGTGGGGACAGGGGGCCTACGAGCAGTACTTC	CASTWGQGAYEQYF
TRBV7-9	TRBD2	.	TRBJ2-5	TGTGCCAGCAGCTTAGCGGAGAGTCTAGCGGGAGGGCCAGAGACCCAGTACTTC	CASSLAESLAGGPETQYF
TRBV7-9	.	few	TRBJ1-1	TGTGCCAGCAGCTTAGCAGAGGGCACTGAAGCTTTCTTT	CASSLAEGTEAFF
TRBV6-7	TRBD1	.	TRBJ1-5	TGTGCCAGCAGTTACCGGACAGGGGGAGAGGATCAGCCCCAGCATTTT	CASSYRTGGEDQPQHF
TRBV7-9	TRBD2	.	TRBJ2-1	TGTGCCAGCAGCCTAGGACTAGCGGGAGATGGCGAGCAGTTCTTC	CASSLGLAGDGEQFF
TRBV6-6	.	.	TRBJ2-7	TGTGCCAGCAGACTAGGGACAAACTACGAGCAGTACTTC	CASRLGTNYEQYF
TRBV5-1	.	.	TRBJ1-1	TGCGCCAGCAGCTTGGGGCGGGGGAGCACTGAAGCTTTCTTT	CASSLGRGSTEAFF
TRBV7-6	.	.	TRBJ1-3	TGTGCCAGCAGCTTAGTTCAGGGAGGAGACGGAAACACCATATATTTT	CASSLVQGGDGNTIYF
TRBV7-9	.	.	TRBJ2-7	TGTGCCAGCAGCTTGCAACTAAATTCCTACGAGCAGTACTTC	CASSLQLNSYEQYF
TRBV5-1	TRBD2	few	TRBJ2-3	TGCGCCAGCAGCCGATTAGCGGGGTACACAGATACGCAGTATTTT	CASSRLAGYTDTQYF
TRBV5-1	TRBD1	few	TRBJ1-2	TGCGCCAGCAGCCGCGACAGGGGCGGCGGCTACACCTTC	CASSRDRGGGYTF